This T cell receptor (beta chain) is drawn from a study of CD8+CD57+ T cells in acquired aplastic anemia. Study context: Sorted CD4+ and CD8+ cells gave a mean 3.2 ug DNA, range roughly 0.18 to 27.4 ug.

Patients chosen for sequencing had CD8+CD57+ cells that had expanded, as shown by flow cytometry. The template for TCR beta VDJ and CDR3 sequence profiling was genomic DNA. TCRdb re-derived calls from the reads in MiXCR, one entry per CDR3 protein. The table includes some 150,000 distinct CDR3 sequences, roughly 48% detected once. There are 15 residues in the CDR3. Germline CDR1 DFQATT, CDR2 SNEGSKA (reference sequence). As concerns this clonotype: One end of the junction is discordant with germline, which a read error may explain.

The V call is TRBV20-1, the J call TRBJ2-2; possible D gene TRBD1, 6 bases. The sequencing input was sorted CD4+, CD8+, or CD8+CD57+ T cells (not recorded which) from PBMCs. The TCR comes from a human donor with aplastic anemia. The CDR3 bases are TGCAGTGCTAGAGCAGGGGCTATGAACACCGGGGAGCCGTTTTTT. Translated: CSARAGAMNTGEPFF.